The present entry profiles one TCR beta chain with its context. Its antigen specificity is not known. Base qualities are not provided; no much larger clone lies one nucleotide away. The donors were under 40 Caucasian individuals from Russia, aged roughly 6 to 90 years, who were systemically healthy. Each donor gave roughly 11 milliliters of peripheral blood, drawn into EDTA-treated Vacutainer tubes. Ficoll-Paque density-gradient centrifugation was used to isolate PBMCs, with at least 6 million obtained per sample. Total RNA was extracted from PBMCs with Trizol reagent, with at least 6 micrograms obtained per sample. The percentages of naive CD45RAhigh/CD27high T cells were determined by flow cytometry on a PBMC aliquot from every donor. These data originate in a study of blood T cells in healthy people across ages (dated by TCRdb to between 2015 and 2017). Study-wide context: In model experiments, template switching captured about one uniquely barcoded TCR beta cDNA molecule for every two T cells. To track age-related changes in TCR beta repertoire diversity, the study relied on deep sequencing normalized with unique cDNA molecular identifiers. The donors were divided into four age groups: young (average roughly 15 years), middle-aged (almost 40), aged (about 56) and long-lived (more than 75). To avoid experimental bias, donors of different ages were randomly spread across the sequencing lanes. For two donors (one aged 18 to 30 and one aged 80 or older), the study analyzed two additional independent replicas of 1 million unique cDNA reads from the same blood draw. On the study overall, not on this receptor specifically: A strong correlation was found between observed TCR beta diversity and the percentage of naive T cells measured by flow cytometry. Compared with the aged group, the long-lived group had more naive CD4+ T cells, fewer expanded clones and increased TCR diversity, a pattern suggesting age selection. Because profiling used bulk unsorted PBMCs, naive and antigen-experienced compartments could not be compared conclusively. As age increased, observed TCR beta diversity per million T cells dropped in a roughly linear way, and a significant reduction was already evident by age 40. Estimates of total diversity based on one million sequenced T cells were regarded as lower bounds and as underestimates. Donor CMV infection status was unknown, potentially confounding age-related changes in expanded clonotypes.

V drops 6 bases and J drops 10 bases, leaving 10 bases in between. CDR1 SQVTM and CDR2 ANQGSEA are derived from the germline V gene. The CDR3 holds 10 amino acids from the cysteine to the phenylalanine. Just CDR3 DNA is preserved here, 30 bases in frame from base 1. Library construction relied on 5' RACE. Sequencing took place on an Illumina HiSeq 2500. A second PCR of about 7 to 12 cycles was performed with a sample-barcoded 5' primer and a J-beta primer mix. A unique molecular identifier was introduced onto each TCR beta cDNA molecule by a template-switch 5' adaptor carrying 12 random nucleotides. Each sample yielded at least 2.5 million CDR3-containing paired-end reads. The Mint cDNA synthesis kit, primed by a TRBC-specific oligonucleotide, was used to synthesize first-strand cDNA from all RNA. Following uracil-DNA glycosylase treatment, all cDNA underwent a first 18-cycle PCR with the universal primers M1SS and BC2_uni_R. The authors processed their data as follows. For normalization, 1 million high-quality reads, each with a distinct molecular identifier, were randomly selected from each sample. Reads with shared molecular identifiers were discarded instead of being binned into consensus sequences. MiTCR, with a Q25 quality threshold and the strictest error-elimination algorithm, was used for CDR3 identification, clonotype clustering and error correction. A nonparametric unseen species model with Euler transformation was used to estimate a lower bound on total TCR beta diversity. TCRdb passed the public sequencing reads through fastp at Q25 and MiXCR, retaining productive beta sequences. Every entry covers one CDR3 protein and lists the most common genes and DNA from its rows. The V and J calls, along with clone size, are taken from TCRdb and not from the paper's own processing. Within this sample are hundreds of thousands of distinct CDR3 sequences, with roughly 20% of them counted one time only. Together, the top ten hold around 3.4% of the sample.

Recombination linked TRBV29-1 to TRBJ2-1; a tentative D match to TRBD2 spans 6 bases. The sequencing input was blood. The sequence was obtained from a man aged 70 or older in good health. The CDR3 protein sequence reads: CSVETREQFF. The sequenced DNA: TGCAGCGTCGAGACTAGAGAGCAGTTCTTC.